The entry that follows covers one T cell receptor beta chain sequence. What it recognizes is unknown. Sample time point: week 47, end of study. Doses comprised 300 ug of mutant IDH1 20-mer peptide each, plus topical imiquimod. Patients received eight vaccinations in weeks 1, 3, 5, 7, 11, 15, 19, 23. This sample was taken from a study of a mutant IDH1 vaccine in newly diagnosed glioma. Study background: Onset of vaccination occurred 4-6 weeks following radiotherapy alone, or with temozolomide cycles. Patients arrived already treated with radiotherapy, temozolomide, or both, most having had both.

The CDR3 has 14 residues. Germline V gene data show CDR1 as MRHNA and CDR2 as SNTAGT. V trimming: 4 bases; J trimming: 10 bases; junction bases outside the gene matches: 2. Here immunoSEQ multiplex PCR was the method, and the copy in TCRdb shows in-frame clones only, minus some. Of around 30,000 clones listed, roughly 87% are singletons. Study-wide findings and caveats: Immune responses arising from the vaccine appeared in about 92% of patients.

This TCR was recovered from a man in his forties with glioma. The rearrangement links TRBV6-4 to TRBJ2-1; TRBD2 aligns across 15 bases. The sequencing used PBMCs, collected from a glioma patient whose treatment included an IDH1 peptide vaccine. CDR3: CASSGGLAGGEQFF. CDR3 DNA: TGTGCCAGCAGTGGGGGACTAGCGGGAGGAGAGCAGTTCTTC.